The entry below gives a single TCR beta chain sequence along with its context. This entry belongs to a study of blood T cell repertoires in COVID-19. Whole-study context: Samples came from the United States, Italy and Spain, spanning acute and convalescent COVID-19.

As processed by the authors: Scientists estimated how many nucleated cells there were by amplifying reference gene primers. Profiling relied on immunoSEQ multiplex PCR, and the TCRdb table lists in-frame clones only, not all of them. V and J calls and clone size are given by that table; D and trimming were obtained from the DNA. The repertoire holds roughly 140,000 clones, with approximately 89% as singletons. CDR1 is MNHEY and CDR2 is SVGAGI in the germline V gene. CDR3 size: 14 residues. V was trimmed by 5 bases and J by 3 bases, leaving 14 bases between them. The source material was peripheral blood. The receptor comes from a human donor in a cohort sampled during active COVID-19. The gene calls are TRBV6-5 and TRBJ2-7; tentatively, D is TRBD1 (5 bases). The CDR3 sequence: CASSPHPRDYEQYF. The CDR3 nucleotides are TGTGCCAGCAGTCCACACCCCAGGGACTACGAGCAGTACTTC.